The 21 T cell receptor beta chains below come from one sample, sequenced in a study of blood T cells in healthy people across ages (dated by TCRdb to the mid-2010s). The receptor library was made with 5' RACE. The data were produced on an Illumina HiSeq 2500. The second PCR ran for roughly 7 to 11 cycles and used a J-beta primer mix along with a sample-barcoded 5' primer. TCRdb passed the public sequencing reads through fastp at Q25 and MiXCR, retaining productive beta sequences. Entries that share a CDR3 protein sequence are merged under the most common genes and DNA. A total of roughly 700,000 distinct CDR3 sequences appear in this sample, about 25% of them only once. The ten largest clones add up to just under 9.5% of the sample. These same records also appear under a second study, on T cells of mothers and their children.

The sample was blood. Source of these receptors: a boy aged 5-17 years in good health.

This clonotype was seen more than once but under ten times. The rearrangement uses TRBV29-1 and TRBJ2-7; TRBD1 matches at 8 bases. CDR3 length: 14 residues. The germline V gene encodes CDR1 SQVTM and CDR2 ANQGSEA. Unmatched junction bases numbered 7, after V lost 6 bases and J lost 0 bases. The DNA for the CDR3 is TGCAGCGTAGCGGACAGGGCCCACTCCTACGAGCAGTACTTC. Translating it yields CSVADRAHSYEQYF.

This clonotype was observed a handful of times. This rearrangement joins TRBV5-1 to TRBJ2-5; the D call may be TRBD1 or TRBD2 (5 bases each). The J call could be wrong; TRBJ2-7 is a better fit for the DNA end. The CDR3 is 17 amino acids. Germline V lookup: CDR1 SGHRS, CDR2 YFSETQ. The CDR3 is CASTLFWDRWGSYEQYF. CDR3 sequence (DNA): TGCGCCAGCACCCTATTTTGGGACCGATGGGGTTCCTACGAGCAGTACTTC.

This sequence joins TRBV7-6 and TRBJ2-5; D is unclear. Gene TRBJ2-1 matches the end of the DNA better, so the J call may be wrong. The CDR3 loop spans 15 amino acids. Germline V gene data show CDR1 as SGHVS and CDR2 as FNYEAQ. CDR3 residues: CASSSSSGVVNEQFF. The DNA of the CDR3 is TGTGCCAGCAGCTCCTCGAGTGGGGTGGTGAATGAGCAGTTCTTC.

The CDR3 is CSVSKLNTEAFF. The CDR3 coding sequence is TGCAGCGTTTCTAAACTGAACACTGAAGCTTTCTTT. This chain joins TRBV29-1 and TRBJ1-1; D ambiguous. CDR1 SQVTM and CDR2 ANQGSEA come from the germline V gene. This CDR3 has 12 amino acids. Trimming cost V 5 bases and J 0 bases, with 7 bases left between them.

V is TRBV5-1 and J is TRBJ2-1, with D perhaps TRBD2 (5 bases). The CDR3 runs to 14 residues. Trimming removed 0 bases from V and 5 bases from J, with 9 bases in between. CDR1 is SGHRS, CDR2 YFSETQ, per germline. The CDR3 region has the DNA TGCGCCAGCAGCTTGGGGGAGCCGAACAATGAGCAGTTCTTC. Amino acid sequence: CASSLGEPNNEQFF.

This chain joins TRBV29-1 and TRBJ1-1; D is undetermined. V dropped 5 bases and J dropped 4 bases, with 8 bases sitting between them. Germline-derived CDR1 and CDR2 are SQVTM and ANQGSEA. The CDR3 loop spans 11 amino acids. CDR3 sequence reads: CSVLGTTEAFF. In DNA form, the CDR3 reads TGCAGCGTTTTGGGAACCACTGAAGCTTTCTTT.

This chain links TRBV28 with TRBJ2-5, with a possible D match to TRBD1 (6 bases). The J call is uncertain, as TRBJ2-7 better fits the DNA end. In germline, CDR1 is MDHEN, CDR2 SYDVKM. There are 14 residues in the CDR3. The CDR3 protein is CASSSFRGTYEQYF. CDR3 sequence (DNA): TGTGCCAGCAGTTCCTTCAGGGGCACCTACGAGCAGTACTTC.

This clonotype was observed a handful of times. The chain links TRBV29-1 to TRBJ2-1, with TRBD2 identical over 11 bases. The CDR3 extends over 15 amino acids. Trimming at V came to 3 bases and at J to 8 bases, leaving 9 bases not matched to a gene. Germline CDR1 SQVTM, CDR2 ANQGSEA. The CDR3 nucleotides read TGCAGCGTTGAGGAACTAGCGGGAGTGGGGCATGAGCAGTTCTTC. Protein: CSVEELAGVGHEQFF.

This clonotype has just a few counts. The V call is TRBV12-3 or TRBV12-4, the J call TRBJ1-1; TRBD1 aligns across 7 bases. The CDR3 covers 13 residues. V shed 5 bases and J 5 bases; nucleotides not matched to a gene: 5. The CDR3 sequence is CASSPQGQTEAFF. The CDR3 DNA sequence: TGTGCCAGCAGTCCACAGGGGCAAACTGAAGCTTTCTTT.

The chain employs TRBV18 and TRBJ2-7; D gene uncertain. V dropped 1 base and J dropped 3 bases, with 10 bases sitting between them. Germline V CDR1 and CDR2: KGHSH, LQKENI. The CDR3 loop spans 14 amino acids. CDR3: CASSPLDRDYEQYF. CDR3 coding DNA: TGTGCCAGCTCACCACTAGATCGAGACTACGAGCAGTACTTC. The whole variable domain, filled in from reference TRBV18 and TRBJ2-7, reads NAGVMQNPRHLVRRRGQEARLRCSPMKGHSHVYWYRQLPEEGLKFMVYLQKENIIDESGMPKERFSAEFPKEGPSILRIQQVVRGDSAAYFCASSPLDRDYEQYFGPGTRLTVT.

The chain combines TRBV29-1 with TRBJ1-2; no reliable D call. There are 13 residues in the CDR3. From germline, CDR1 is SQVTM and CDR2 ANQGSEA. Trimming removed 4 bases at V and 2 bases at J, with 11 bases between. In DNA, the CDR3 is TGCAGCGTTGGTCGGAGGTTGAACTATGGCTACACCTTC. Translated, it gives CSVGRRLNYGYTF.

This clonotype was counted only a few times. J is TRBJ2-4 and V is TRBV27, with TRBD1 identical over 7 bases. Germline CDR1 and CDR2: MNHEY and SMNVEV (reference sequence). Unmatched junction bases numbered 7, after V lost 3 bases and J lost 5 bases. The CDR3 contains 15 residues. The CDR3 coding sequence is TGTGCCAGCAGTTTCAGGGGGTCCGGCCAAAACATTCAGTACTTC. It encodes CASSFRGSGQNIQYF.

This clonotype was counted a few times. The rearrangement joins TRBV2 to TRBJ2-7; unclear D gene. The germline V and J ends were trimmed by 3 bases and 0 bases, with 12 bases remaining between them. Germline V gene sequence: CDR1 SNHLY, CDR2 FYNNEI. The CDR3 extends over 15 amino acids. CDR3 sequence (DNA): TGTGCCAGCAGTGAGGTCTCGCTAAGCTCCTACGAGCAGTACTTC. Its translation is CASSEVSLSSYEQYF.

This clonotype was seen a few times. The gene calls are TRBV4-2 and TRBJ1-4; no clear D. The CDR3 loop spans 16 amino acids. Per the germline V gene, CDR1 is LGHNA and CDR2 is YNFKEQ. V gave up 5 bases and J gave up 0 bases, with 13 bases separating them. CDR3 sequence reads: CASSISRRATNEKLFF. CDR3 in DNA: TGTGCCAGCAGCATCAGTCGAAGGGCAACTAATGAAAAACTGTTTTTT.

In its sample, this clonotype was seen once. This chain connects TRBV7-2 to TRBJ2-1; no reliable D call. V lost 5 bases and J 0 bases, leaving 14 bases between the germline ends. Germline assignment: CDR1 SGHTA and CDR2 FQGNSA. CDR3 length: 16 amino acids. The CDR3 nucleotides are TGTGCCAGCAGCATTCTACGGTGGAGCTCCTACAATGAGCAGTTCTTC. As protein: CASSILRWSSYNEQFF.

V and J are TRBV11-2 and TRBJ2-1; weak D call: TRBD1 (5 bases). V was shortened by 0 bases and J by 6 bases, with 9 bases between the two germline ends. This CDR3 has 14 amino acids. Germline CDR1 SGHAT, CDR2 FQNNGV. CDR3 DNA: TGTGCCAGCAGCTTAGATCCTGGGGCCAATGAGCAGTTCTTC. This encodes CASSLDPGANEQFF.

This clonotype was observed a handful of times. The chain has TRBV5-1 and TRBJ2-5, with a weak D call TRBD1 (5 bases). V lost 3 bases and J lost 1, with 13 bases in between. Germline V CDR1 and CDR2: SGHRS, YFSETQ. The CDR3 consists of 15 residues. CDR3 sequence reads: CASSWQGLVQETQYF. DNA for the CDR3: TGCGCCAGCAGCTGGCAGGGCCTCGTCCAAGAGACCCAGTACTTC.

As DNA, the CDR3 is TGCAGCGTTGAAACCCCCGACGGTCGCCCTGGGGATACGCAGTATTTT. Protein sequence: CSVETPDGRPGDTQYF. This rearrangement joins TRBV29-1 to TRBJ2-3; D gene ambiguous. The ends were cut back, 2 bases at V and 6 bases at J, with 21 bases in the middle. The CDR3 consists of 16 residues. Per germline, CDR1 SQVTM and CDR2 ANQGSEA.

The rearrangement links TRBV7-2 to TRBJ2-4, with D possibly TRBD1 on 6 matching bases. CDR3 length equals 12 residues. The ends were cut back, 5 bases at V and 6 bases at J, with 8 bases in the middle. The germline V gene encodes CDR1 SGHTA and CDR2 FQGNSA. The CDR3 loop is CASSRRGNIQYF. CDR3 bases: TGTGCCAGCAGCCGCAGGGGAAACATTCAGTACTTC.

This clonotype has more than one count but fewer than ten. CDR3: CASSSPTVSSYNEQFF. CDR3 DNA: TGTGCCAGCAGTTCCCCGACTGTAAGCTCCTACAATGAGCAGTTCTTC. V is TRBV12-3 or TRBV12-4 and J is TRBJ2-1; D is ambiguous. The CDR3 spans 16 residues. V dropped 4 bases and J dropped 0 bases, with 13 bases sitting between them.

This clonotype has just a few counts. The rearrangement uses TRBV20-1 and TRBJ2-5, with TRBD2 matching 8 bases. V trimming: 1 base; J trimming: 7 bases; junction bases outside the gene matches: 8. Per germline, CDR1 DFQATT and CDR2 SNEGSKA (reference sequence). The CDR3 is 14 amino acids. CDR3 DNA sequence: TGCAGTGCTAGAGTGACGGGGGGGGCCGGGACCCAGTACTTC. It yields the protein CSARVTGGAGTQYF.